This T cell receptor beta chain was sequenced during a study of blood T cell repertoires in COVID-19. Study summary: Sites in the United States, Italy and Spain provided acute and convalescent COVID-19 samples. The cDNA or gDNA used as material had been derived from T cells, B-cell-depleted T cells, or PBMCs.

Generated by immunoSEQ multiplex PCR, the TCRdb table keeps only in-frame clones and is missing some. Of over 200,000 clones listed, roughly 90% are singletons. Germline-derived CDR1 and CDR2 are MGHDK and SYGVNS. CDR3 length: 16 amino acids. The V end lost 5 bases, the J end lost 3 bases, and 16 bases lay between the germline ends. Participant age was roughly 18 to 100 years, and participants resided in 25 or so US areas. Assignment of participants to cohorts was predicated upon participant-reported clinical history. This clone was found a few times. The sequence came from a woman under 40 with acute COVID-19. The rearrangement links TRBV25-1 to TRBJ1-4; D not certain. The sequencing input was PBMCs or T cells enriched from blood (not recorded which). The chain's CDR3 is CASSSPGLGANEKLFF. As DNA, the CDR3 is TGTGCCAGCAGTTCGCCCGGCCTCGGGGCTAATGAAAAACTGTTTTTT.